Listed below are T cell receptor beta chains from one sample, sequenced in a study of blood T cell repertoires in COVID-19. Data came from immunoSEQ multiplex PCR; TCRdb stores just in-frame clones and leaves some out. The sample lists 250,000 to 400,000 clones; 90% were seen once. Sequencing input: PBMCs or T cells enriched from blood (not recorded which). Source of these receptors: a man aged 55-75 years who had recovered from COVID-19. CDR3s include the opening cysteine and the closing phenylalanine or tryptophan. D genes are given only for firm matches. Clone sizes are given selectively: once, few, many, or a class where the clone is expanded.

v_call	clone_size	d_call	j_call	cdr3_nt	cdr3_aa
TRBV30	-	TRBD1	TRBJ1-2	TGTGCCTGGAGTCGGACAGGAGAGGGCTACACCTTC	CAWSRTGEGYTF
TRBV18	-	-	TRBJ1-4	TGTGCCAGCTCGGGGACAATTCGAGAAAAACTGTTTTTT	CASSGTIREKLFF
TRBV5-6	once	-	TRBJ1-6	TGTGCCAGCAGCGGGGGCTTTGGTTTTTACAATTCACCCCTCCACTTT	CASSGGFGFYNSPLHF
TRBV2	-	-	TRBJ1-4	TGTGCCAGCAGCAGGGATTCTCTTCCGTTTTTT	CASSRDSLPFF
TRBV7-2	-	-	TRBJ1-4	TGTGCCAGCAGCTTATCCGCGGGGACAACTAATGAAAAACTGTTTTTT	CASSLSAGTTNEKLFF
TRBV4-1	-	-	TRBJ1-2	TGCGCCAGCAGCCAAGTGGAAACAGGGAAGGGCTACACCTTC	CASSQVETGKGYTF
TRBV10-1	-	-	TRBJ2-3	TGCGCCAGCAGTGAGTCCAGTTTGACAGATACGCAGTATTTT	CASSESSLTDTQYF
TRBV3-1/TRBV3-2	-	TRBD1	TRBJ1-2	TGTGCCAGCAGCCAAGGGACAGGGGGAAACTATGGCTACACCTTC	CASSQGTGGNYGYTF
TRBV18	-	TRBD1	TRBJ1-2	TGTGCCAGCTCACTCGACAGGGGGCGAGGCTACACCTTC	CASSLDRGRGYTF
TRBV6-6	-	TRBD1	TRBJ2-2	TGTGCCAGCAGACAGGGGGCGACTACCGGGGAGCTGTTTTTT	CASRQGATTGELFF
TRBV19	-	TRBD1	TRBJ1-5	TGTGCCAGTACCCATGCAGGGGGTGCCTATCAGCCCCAGCATTTT	CASTHAGGAYQPQHF
TRBV27	-	TRBD1	TRBJ1-4	TGTGCCAGCAGTCCGGGACAGGGGAATGAAAAACTGTTTTTT	CASSPGQGNEKLFF
TRBV30	-	TRBD1	TRBJ2-7	TGTGCCTGGAGTGTACGACCACAGACAGGGTTTATCCGGTACGAGCAGTACTTC	CAWSVRPQTGFIRYEQYF
TRBV6-1	-	TRBD1	TRBJ2-1	TGTGCCAGCAGTGAGGAGGGACAGGGGCGATACAATGAGCAGTTCTTC	CASSEEGQGRYNEQFF
TRBV2	-	-	TRBJ1-5	TGTGCCAGCAGTTTAAATAGCAATCAGCCCCAGCATTTT	CASSLNSNQPQHF
TRBV11-1	-	TRBD2	TRBJ2-1	TGTGCCAGCAGCTTAGGAGGACTAGCCTACAATGAGCAGTTCTTC	CASSLGGLAYNEQFF
TRBV29-1	once	TRBD2	TRBJ2-1	TGCAGCGCGTCTAGCGGACCCATAACAAACAATGAGCAGTTCTTC	CSASSGPITNNEQFF
TRBV7-9	-	-	TRBJ1-3	TGTGCCAGCAGCTTTTCACTGAGCTCTGGAAACACCATATATTTT	CASSFSLSSGNTIYF
TRBV4-2	-	-	TRBJ2-1	TGTGCCAGCAGTCAGGGTTTCTCCAATGAGCAGTTCTTC	CASSQGFSNEQFF
TRBV11-2	-	-	TRBJ2-3	TGTGCCAGCAGCTTAGTAACAGGGTTTACAGATACGCAGTATTTT	CASSLVTGFTDTQYF
TRBV7-9	-	-	TRBJ2-3	TGTGCCAGCAGCTCGGTTCGTCCTAGCGGCACAGATACGCAGTATTTT	CASSSVRPSGTDTQYF
TRBV5-4	-	TRBD2	TRBJ2-3	TGTGCCAGCAGGAGCGGGGGGGCGGGTTTCACAGATACGCAGTATTTT	CASRSGGAGFTDTQYF
TRBV3-1/TRBV3-2	once	-	TRBJ1-1	TGTGCCAGCAGCCAATCGGGGGGGGCAACTGAAGCTTTCTTT	CASSQSGGATEAFF
TRBV30	-	-	TRBJ1-1	TGTGCCTGGAAAACGGCGGGAGGCGCTGAAGCTTTCTTT	CAWKTAGGAEAFF
TRBV10-3	-	-	TRBJ1-2	TGTGCCATCAGTGATAGGGGGTCTAACTATGGCTACACCTTC	CAISDRGSNYGYTF
TRBV19	-	-	TRBJ2-1	TGTGCCAGTAGTATAGTGGGGGCCCCCTACAATGAGCAGTTCTTC	CASSIVGAPYNEQFF
TRBV3-1/TRBV3-2	-	-	TRBJ1-1	TGTGCCAGCAGCCGACAGGCCATGAACACTGAAGCTTTCTTT	CASSRQAMNTEAFF
TRBV9	-	TRBD1	TRBJ1-3	TGTGCCAGCAGCGCGAGAGGGACAGGGGTTGGAAACACCATATATTTT	CASSARGTGVGNTIYF
TRBV5-5	-	TRBD1	TRBJ1-3	TGTGCCAGCAGATGGGACAGCTCTGGAAACACCATATATTTT	CASRWDSSGNTIYF
TRBV5-1	-	-	TRBJ1-1	TGCGCCAGCAGCTTGATTGTTCAAATGGGAGACACTGAAGCTTTCTTT	CASSLIVQMGDTEAFF
TRBV3-1/TRBV3-2	-	TRBD2	TRBJ2-2	TGTGCCAGCAGAATCGGACTAGCCGCGAACACCGGGGAGCTGTTTTTT	CASRIGLAANTGELFF
TRBV12-3/TRBV12-4	-	-	TRBJ1-6	TGTGCCACACAGGGTAGCTTTAATTCACCCCTCCACTTT	CATQGSFNSPLHF
TRBV5-6	-	-	TRBJ1-4	TGTGCCAGCAGTTCCTGGGGGGGTTCTAATGAAAAACTGTTTTTT	CASSSWGGSNEKLFF
TRBV5-4	-	TRBD1	TRBJ2-1	TGTGCCAGCAGCTTACCAGGGGGAGTTCCCTACAATGAGCAGTTCTTC	CASSLPGGVPYNEQFF
TRBV28	-	TRBD1	TRBJ1-6	TGTGCCAGCAAAAGGGACAGGGAGATATCACCCCTCCACTTT	CASKRDREISPLHF
TRBV13	-	-	TRBJ2-7	TGTGCCAGCAGCCCACCAGGGCCCGGCGAGCAGTACTTC	CASSPPGPGEQYF
TRBV4-2	-	-	TRBJ1-3	TGTGCCAGCAGCCAACCCGGGTTCGACACCATATATTTT	CASSQPGFDTIYF
TRBV7-2	-	-	TRBJ2-7	TGTGCCAGCAGCAACCCCGGGACTCCAAGGGGCTACGAGCAGTACTTC	CASSNPGTPRGYEQYF
TRBV5-1	-	TRBD1	TRBJ2-7	TGCGCCAGCAGCTCCGACAGGGGGCTGGGGCAGTACTTC	CASSSDRGLGQYF
TRBV6-1	-	TRBD2	TRBJ2-1	TGTGCCAGCAGTGAAGGACTAGCGGGAGTGCTGGGGCAGTTCTTC	CASSEGLAGVLGQFF
TRBV7-6	-	-	TRBJ2-1	TGTGCCAGCAGCACGGGAGCCTACAATGAGCAGTTCTTC	CASSTGAYNEQFF
TRBV2	-	-	TRBJ2-2	TGTGCCAGCAGTGAACCAGGACTTTCGAACACCGGGGAGCTGTTTTTT	CASSEPGLSNTGELFF
TRBV7-3	-	-	TRBJ2-2	TGTGCCAGCAGCCCTAACGGTGTCACCGGGGAGCTGTTTTTT	CASSPNGVTGELFF
TRBV3-1/TRBV3-2	-	-	TRBJ2-5	TGTGCCAGCAGCCAAGTAGTTTCCAGGGGTAGAGAGACCCAGTACTTC	CASSQVVSRGRETQYF
TRBV6-5	-	TRBD1	TRBJ2-2	TGTGCCAGCAGTTACGAGGACAGGACCGCCGGGGAGCTGTTTTTT	CASSYEDRTAGELFF
TRBV7-3	-	-	TRBJ2-2	TGTGCCAGCAGGCCCCCCGTAGGGGCCAGGGCCGGGGAGCTGTTTTTT	CASRPPVGARAGELFF
TRBV27	-	-	TRBJ1-1	TGTGCCAGCAGTCCGACAGGGAACACTGAAGCTTTCTTT	CASSPTGNTEAFF